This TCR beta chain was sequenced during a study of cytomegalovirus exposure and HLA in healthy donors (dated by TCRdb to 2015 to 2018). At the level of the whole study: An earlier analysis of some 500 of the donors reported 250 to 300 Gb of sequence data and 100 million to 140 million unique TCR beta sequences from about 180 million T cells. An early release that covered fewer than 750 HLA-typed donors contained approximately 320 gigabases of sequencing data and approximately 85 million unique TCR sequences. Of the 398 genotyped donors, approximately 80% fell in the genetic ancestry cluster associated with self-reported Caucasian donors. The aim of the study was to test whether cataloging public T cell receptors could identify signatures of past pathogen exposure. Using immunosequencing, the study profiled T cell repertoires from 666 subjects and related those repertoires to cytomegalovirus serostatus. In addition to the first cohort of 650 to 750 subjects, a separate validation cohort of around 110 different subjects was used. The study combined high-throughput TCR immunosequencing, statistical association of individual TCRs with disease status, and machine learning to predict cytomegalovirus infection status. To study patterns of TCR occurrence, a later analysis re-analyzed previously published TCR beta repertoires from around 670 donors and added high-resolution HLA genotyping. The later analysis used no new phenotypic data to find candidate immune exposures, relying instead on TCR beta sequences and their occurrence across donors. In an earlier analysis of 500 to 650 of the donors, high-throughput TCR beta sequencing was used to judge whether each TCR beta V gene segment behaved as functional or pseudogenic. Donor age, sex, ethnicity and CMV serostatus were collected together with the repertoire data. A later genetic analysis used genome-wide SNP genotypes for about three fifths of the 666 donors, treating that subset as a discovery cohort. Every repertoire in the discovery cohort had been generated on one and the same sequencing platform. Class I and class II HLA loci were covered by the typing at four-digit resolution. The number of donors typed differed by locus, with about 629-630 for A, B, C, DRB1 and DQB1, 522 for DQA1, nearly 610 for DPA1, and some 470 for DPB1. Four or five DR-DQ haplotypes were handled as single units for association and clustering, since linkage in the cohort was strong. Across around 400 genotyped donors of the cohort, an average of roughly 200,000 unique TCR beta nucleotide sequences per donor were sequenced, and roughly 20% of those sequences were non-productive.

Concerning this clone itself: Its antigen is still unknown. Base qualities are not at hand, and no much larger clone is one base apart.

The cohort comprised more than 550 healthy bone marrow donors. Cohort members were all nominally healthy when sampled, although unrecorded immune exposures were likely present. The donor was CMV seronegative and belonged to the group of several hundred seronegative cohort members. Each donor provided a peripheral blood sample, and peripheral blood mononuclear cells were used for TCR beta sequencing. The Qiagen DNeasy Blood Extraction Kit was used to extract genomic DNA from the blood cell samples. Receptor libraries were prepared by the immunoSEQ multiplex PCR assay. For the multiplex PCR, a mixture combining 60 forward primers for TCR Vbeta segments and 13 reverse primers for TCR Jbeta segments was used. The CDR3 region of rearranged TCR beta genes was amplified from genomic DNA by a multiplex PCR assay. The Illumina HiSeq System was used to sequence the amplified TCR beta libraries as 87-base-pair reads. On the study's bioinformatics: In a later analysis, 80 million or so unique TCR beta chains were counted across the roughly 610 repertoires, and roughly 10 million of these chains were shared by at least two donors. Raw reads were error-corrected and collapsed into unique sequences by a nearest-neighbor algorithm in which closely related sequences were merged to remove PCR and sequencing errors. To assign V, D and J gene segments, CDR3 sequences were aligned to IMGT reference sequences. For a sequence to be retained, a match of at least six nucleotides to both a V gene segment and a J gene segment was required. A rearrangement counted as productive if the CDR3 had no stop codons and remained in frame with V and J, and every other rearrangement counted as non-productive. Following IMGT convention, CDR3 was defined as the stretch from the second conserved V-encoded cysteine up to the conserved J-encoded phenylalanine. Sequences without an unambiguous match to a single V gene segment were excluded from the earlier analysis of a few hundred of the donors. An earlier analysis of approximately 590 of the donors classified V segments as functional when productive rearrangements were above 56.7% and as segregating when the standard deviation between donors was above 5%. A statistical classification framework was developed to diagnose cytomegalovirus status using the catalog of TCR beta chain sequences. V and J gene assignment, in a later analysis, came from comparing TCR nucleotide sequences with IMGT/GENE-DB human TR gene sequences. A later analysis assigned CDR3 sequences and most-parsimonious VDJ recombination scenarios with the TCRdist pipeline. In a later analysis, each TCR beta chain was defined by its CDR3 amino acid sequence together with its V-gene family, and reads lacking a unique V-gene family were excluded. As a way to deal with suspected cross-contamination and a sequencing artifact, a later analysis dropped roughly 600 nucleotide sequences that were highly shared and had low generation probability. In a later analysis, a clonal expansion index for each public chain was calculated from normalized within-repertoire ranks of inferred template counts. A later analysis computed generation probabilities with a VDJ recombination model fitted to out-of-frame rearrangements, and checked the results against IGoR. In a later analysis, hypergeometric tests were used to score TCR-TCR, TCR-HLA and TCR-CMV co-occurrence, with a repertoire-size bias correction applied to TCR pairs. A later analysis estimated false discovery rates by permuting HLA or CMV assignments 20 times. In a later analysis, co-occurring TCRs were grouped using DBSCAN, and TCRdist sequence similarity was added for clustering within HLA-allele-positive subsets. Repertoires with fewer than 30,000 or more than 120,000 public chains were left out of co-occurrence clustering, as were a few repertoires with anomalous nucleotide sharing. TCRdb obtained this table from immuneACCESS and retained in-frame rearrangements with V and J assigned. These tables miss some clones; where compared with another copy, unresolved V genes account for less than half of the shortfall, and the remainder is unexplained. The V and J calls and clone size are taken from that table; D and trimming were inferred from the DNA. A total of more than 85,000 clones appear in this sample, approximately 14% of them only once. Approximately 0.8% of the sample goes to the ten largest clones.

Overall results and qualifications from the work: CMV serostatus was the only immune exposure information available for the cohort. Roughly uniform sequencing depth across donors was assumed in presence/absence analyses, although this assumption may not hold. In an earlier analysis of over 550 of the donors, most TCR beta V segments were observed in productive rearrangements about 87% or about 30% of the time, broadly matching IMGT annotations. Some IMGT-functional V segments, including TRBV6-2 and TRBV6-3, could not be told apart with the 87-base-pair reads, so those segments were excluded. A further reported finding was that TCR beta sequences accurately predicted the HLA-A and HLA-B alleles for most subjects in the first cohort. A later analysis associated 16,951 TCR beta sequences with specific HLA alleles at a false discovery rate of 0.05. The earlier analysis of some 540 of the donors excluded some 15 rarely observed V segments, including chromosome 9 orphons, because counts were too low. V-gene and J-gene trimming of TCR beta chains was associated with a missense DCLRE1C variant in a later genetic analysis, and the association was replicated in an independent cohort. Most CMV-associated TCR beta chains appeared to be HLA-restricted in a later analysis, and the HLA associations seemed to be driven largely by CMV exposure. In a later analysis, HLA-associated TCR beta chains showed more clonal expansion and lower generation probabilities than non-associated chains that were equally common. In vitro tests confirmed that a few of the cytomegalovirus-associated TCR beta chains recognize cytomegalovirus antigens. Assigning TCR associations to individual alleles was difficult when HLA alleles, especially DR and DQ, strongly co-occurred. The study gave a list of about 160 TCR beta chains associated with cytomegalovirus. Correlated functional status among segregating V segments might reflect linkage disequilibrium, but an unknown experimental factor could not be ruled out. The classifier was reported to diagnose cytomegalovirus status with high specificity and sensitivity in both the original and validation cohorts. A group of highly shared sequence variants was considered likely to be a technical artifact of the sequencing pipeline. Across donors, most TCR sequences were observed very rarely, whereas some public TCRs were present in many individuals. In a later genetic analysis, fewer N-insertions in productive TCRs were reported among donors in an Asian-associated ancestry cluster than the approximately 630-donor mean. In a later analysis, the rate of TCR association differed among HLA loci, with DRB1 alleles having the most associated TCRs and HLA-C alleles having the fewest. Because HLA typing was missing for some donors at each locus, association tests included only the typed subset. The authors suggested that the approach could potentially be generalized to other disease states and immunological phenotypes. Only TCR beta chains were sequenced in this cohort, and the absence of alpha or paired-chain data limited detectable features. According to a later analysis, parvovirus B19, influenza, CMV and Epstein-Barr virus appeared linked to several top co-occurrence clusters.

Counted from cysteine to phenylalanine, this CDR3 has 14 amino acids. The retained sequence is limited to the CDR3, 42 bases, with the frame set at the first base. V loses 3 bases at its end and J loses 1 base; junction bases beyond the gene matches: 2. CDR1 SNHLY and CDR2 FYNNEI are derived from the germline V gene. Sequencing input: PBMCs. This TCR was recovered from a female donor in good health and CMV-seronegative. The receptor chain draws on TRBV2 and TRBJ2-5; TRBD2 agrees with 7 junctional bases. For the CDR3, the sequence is CASSELAVQETQYF. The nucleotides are TGTGCCAGCAGTGAGCTAGCGGTCCAAGAGACCCAGTACTTC. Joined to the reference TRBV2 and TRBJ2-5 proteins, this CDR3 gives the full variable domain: EPEVTQTPSHQVTQMGQEVILRCVPISNHLYFYWYRQILGQKVEFLVSFYNNEISEKSEIFDDQFSVERPDGSNFTLKIRSTKLEDSAMYFCASSELAVQETQYFGPGTRLLVL.